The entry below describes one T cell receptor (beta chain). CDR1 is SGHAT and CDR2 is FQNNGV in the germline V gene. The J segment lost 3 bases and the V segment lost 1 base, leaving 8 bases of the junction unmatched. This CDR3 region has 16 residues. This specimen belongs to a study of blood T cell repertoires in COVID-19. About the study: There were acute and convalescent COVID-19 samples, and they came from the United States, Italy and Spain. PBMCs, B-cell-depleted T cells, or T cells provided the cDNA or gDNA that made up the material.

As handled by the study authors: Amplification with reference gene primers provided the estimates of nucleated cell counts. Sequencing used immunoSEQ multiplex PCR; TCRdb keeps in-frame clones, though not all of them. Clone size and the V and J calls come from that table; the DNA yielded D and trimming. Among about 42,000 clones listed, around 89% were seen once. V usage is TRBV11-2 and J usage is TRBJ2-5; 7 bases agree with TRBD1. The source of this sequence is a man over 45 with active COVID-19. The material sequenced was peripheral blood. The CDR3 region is CASSLVTGTVKETQYF. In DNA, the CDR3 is TGTGCCAGCAGCTTAGTCACCGGGACAGTAAAAGAGACCCAGTACTTC.